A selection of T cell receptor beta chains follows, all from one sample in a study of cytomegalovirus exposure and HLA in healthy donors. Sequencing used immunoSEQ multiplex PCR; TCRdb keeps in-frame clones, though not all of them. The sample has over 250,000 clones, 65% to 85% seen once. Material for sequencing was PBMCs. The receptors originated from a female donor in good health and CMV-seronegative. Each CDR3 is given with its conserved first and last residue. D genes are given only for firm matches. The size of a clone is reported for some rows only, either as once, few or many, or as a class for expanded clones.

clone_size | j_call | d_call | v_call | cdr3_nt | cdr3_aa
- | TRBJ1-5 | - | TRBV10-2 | TGCGCCAGCAGTGAGACAGGGCCCCAGCATTTT | CASSETGPQHF
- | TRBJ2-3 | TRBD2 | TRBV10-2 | TGCGCCAGCAGTTCCGGGACTAGGGGAACAGATACGCAGTATTTT | CASSSGTRGTDTQYF
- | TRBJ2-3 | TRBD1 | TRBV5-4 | TGTGCCAGCAGAACCGGGACAGGAACAGATACGCAGTATTTT | CASRTGTGTDTQYF
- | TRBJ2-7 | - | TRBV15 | TGTGCCACCAGCAGAGATGTAACCCAGGGCGACGAGCAGTACTTC | CATSRDVTQGDEQYF
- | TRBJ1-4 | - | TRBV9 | TGTGCCAGCAGCGGGGGGGATACTAATGAAAAACTGTTTTTT | CASSGGDTNEKLFF
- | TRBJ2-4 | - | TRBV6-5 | TGTGCCAGCAGTTACGGGGGAGGGGGCAAAAACATTCAGTACTTC | CASSYGGGGKNIQYF
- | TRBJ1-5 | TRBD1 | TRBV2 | TGTGCCAGCAGTGAAGACAGGGGATTTTATCAGCCCCAGCATTTT | CASSEDRGFYQPQHF
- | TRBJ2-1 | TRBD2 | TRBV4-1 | TGCGCCAGCAGCCAGAGGCGGGAGGGAACCTACAATGAGCAGTTCTTC | CASSQRREGTYNEQFF
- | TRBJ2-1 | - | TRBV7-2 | TGTGCCAGCAGCTCCAACTACAATGAGCAGTTCTTC | CASSSNYNEQFF
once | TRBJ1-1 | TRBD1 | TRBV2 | TGTGCCAGCAGTCTACAGGGGACCGGGACTGAAGCTTTCTTT | CASSLQGTGTEAFF
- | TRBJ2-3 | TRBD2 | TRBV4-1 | TGCGCCAGCAGCCAACCCGGACTAGCGGGAGTGACAGATACGCAGTATTTT | CASSQPGLAGVTDTQYF
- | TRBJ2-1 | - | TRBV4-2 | TGTGCCAGCAGCCAAGAGCTGGGACTCCCTATGGGGGAGCAGTTCTTC | CASSQELGLPMGEQFF
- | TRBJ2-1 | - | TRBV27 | TGTGCCAGTCGGGGGACCTACAATGAGCAGTTCTTC | CASRGTYNEQFF
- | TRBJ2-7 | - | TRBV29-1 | TGCAGCGCGTTCAGGGGATACGAGCAGTACTTC | CSAFRGYEQYF
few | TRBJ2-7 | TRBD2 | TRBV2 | TGTGCCAGCAGTGAACTAGCGGGCCCTAACGAGCAGTACTTC | CASSELAGPNEQYF
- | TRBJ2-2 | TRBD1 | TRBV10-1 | TGCGCCAGCAGCGGACAGGGTCTTACCGGGGAGCTGTTTTTT | CASSGQGLTGELFF
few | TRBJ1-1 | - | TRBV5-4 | TGTGCCAGCAGCCCGAGGGCGAACACTGAAGCTTTCTTT | CASSPRANTEAFF
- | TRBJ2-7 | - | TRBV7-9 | TGTGCCAGCAGCTCGAATACAGGGTTGGCCGAGCAGTACTTC | CASSSNTGLAEQYF
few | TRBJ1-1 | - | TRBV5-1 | TGCGCCAGCAGCTTGGCGGACAGAAGTGAAGCTTTCTTT | CASSLADRSEAFF
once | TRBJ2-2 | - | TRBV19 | TGTGCCAGTAGTATAGATTTCAGTACCGGGGAGCTGTTTTTT | CASSIDFSTGELFF
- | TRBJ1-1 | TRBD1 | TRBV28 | TGTGCCAGCAGTCGACAGGGCATGAACACTGAAGCTTTCTTT | CASSRQGMNTEAFF
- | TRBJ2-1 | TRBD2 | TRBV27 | TGTGCCAGCAAGACTAGCGGGAGATTGAATGAGCAGTTCTTC | CASKTSGRLNEQFF
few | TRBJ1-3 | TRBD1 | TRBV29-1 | TGCAGCGTTGAAACAGGGGAAAACACCATATATTTT | CSVETGENTIYF
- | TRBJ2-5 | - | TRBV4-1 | TGCGCCAGCAGCCACCCTAAGGTGGGGGACAAAGAGACCCAGTACTTC | CASSHPKVGDKETQYF
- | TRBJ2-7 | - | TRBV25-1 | TGTGCCACCTCTTTTACCTACGAGCAGTACTTC | CATSFTYEQYF
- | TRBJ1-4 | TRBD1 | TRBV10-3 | TGTGCCATCAGTGAGTCGATTGGTAGGACAGGGTCTAATGAAAAACTGTTTTTT | CAISESIGRTGSNEKLFF
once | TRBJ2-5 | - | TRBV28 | TGTGCCAGCAGTTTAACAGACAAGCAGTACTTC | CASSLTDKQYF
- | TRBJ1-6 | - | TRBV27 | TGTGCCAGCAGTTTATTGCAGGGGACGGCTTCACCCCTCCACTTT | CASSLLQGTASPLHF
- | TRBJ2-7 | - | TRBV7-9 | TGTGCCAGCAGCTCCCAGGGGAGCTGGGGCGGGAGAGCGTACGAGCAGTACTTC | CASSSQGSWGGRAYEQYF
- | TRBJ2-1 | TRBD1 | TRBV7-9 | TGTGCCAGCAGCCCCTGGACAGGGGGTTACAATGAGCAGTTCTTC | CASSPWTGGYNEQFF
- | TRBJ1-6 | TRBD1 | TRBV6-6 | TGTGCCAGCAGTCCCTCCGGGACAGGGGGTAATTCACCCCTCCACTTT | CASSPSGTGGNSPLHF
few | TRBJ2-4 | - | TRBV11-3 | TGTGCCAGCAGCTTAGAGGCAGGGGTTGCCAAAAACATTCAGTACTTC | CASSLEAGVAKNIQYF
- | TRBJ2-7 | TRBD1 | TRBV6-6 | TGTGCCAGCAGTCTTGGGACAGTAGCCTCCTACGAGCAGTACTTC | CASSLGTVASYEQYF
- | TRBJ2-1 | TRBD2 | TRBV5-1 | TGCGCCAGCAGCGCCACCGGGACTAGCGCACGGGGCTCCTACAATGAGCAGTTCTTC | CASSATGTSARGSYNEQFF
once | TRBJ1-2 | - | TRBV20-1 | TGCAGTGCTAGGCGATATGGCTACACCTTC | CSARRYGYTF